This T cell receptor beta chain came from a study of T-cell reconstitution after alpha-beta-depleted transplantation in children. Study conclusions and caveats: Approximately two months post-transplant, alpha-beta T cells reportedly originated from several hundred expanded graft clones. T cells produced anew were the main source of T-cell counts and diversity one year after transplant.

In its sample, this clonotype was seen once. No antigen is known for it. Unique molecular identifiers were built into the TCRbeta library. In TCRdb, the PCR reads were re-called with MiXCR into one record per CDR3 protein. This table holds just over 950,000 distinct CDR3 sequences, roughly 31% found once. The germline CDR1 and CDR2 sequences are SNHLY and FYNNEI. The CDR3 is 19 residues long. The ends were cut back, 1 base at V and 0 bases at J, with 20 bases in the middle. The rearrangement links TRBV2 to TRBJ2-3, with D maybe TRBD1 (5 bases). The specimen comprised PBMCs, mostly from graft donor cells, sampled 360 days after TCRalphabeta/CD19-depleted stem cell transplant. The TCR originated in a boy younger than two who had a stem cell transplant for SCID, so the T cells may come from the graft donor. This CDR3 reads CASSEEGSPPSTSTDTQYF. The CDR3 DNA sequence: TGTGCCAGCAGTGAAGAGGGGTCCCCTCCCTCTACTAGCACAGATACGCAGTATTTT.